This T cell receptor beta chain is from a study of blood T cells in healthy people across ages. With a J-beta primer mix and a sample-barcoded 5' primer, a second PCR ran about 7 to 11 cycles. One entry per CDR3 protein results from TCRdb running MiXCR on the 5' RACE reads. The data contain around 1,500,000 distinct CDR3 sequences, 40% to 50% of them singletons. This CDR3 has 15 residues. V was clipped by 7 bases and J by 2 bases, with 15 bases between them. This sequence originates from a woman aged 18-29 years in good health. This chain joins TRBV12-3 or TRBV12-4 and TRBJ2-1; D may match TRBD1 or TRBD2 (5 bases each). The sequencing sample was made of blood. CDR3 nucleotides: TGTGCCAGCACCTTCCGGGACGAGGCCTACAATGAGCAGTTCTTC. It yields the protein CASTFRDEAYNEQFF.